This section outlines one T cell receptor beta chain sequence together with its context. Original processing notes: The assay estimated nucleated cells by amplifying reference gene primers. TCRdb's table, derived via immunoSEQ multiplex PCR, lists solely in-frame clones and lacks some. The V and J calls and the clone size are those of that table, but D and trimming were determined from the DNA. The table has about 220,000 clones, about 86% seen once. This entry is derived from a study of blood T cell repertoires in COVID-19. The overall study: The United States, Italy and Spain were the sources of the acute and convalescent COVID-19 samples. Sources were T cells, B-cell-depleted T cells, or PBMCs; the material itself was cDNA or gDNA.

Clinical history as reported by participants underpinned cohort assignment. Germline CDR1 reads KGHSH; CDR2 reads LQKENI. Trimming stripped 2 bases from V and 5 bases from J, with 12 bases between. This CDR3 region has 14 residues. This rearrangement joins TRBV18 to TRBJ2-5; the D gene is possibly TRBD1 (5 bases). Sequences were obtained from PBMCs or T cells enriched from blood (not recorded which). The sequence derives from a woman in her fifties or sixties with acute COVID-19. This CDR3 reads CASSPGAVSETQYF. The CDR3 DNA follows: TGTGCCAGCTCACCAGGGGCGGTGAGCGAGACCCAGTACTTC.